The 25 T cell receptor beta chains listed next were all sequenced from one sample in a study of radiation and T cells in renal cell carcinoma. TCRdb's copy holds only in-frame clones and misses some; the assay was immunoSEQ multiplex PCR. Of some 120,000 clones listed, 81% are singletons. Time point reported: blood 2 weeks post-SBRT. Treatment described: 15 Gy SBRT to primary tumor, nephrectomy 4 weeks later. The input for sequencing was blood, taken from a patient whose treatment included radiotherapy and nephrectomy. The receptor set was obtained from a woman aged 55-75 years with renal cell carcinoma.

The chain is built from TRBV7-3 and TRBJ1-4; D is undetermined. The germline gives CDR1 SGHTA, CDR2 FQGTGA. There are 15 residues in the CDR3. Trimming pared 1 base from V and 7 bases from J, leaving 13 bases between. CDR3 nucleotides: TGTGCCAGCAGCTTAATAACGGGGTTGGGTGAAAAACTGTTTTTT. Translating gives CASSLITGLGEKLFF. Full variable domain (rest looked up from reference TRBV7-3 and TRBJ1-4): GAGVSQTPSNKVTEKGKYVELRCDPISGHTALYWYRQSLGQGPEFLIYFQGTGAADDSGLPNDRFFAVRPEGSVSTLKIQRTERGDSAVYLCASSLITGLGEKLFFGSGTQLSVL.

This chain links TRBV19 with TRBJ1-5; maybe TRBD1 (6 bases). CDR1 is LNHDA and CDR2 is SQIVND in the germline V gene (reference sequence). The CDR3 spans 15 residues. The V and J ends lost 5 bases and 5 bases respectively, with 16 bases between them. The CDR3 sequence is CASSPHRARDQPQHF. DNA for the CDR3: TGTGCCAGTAGTCCACACAGGGCGAGGGATCAGCCCCAGCATTTT.

V usage is TRBV18 and J usage is TRBJ2-1, with 13 bases lining up with TRBD2. V was pared by 6 bases and J by 9 bases, with 8 bases of the junction left unmatched. Germline V gene sequence: CDR1 KGHSH, CDR2 LQKENI. This CDR3 spans 15 amino acids. CDR3 protein: CASSPTLAGGAEQFF. DNA of the CDR3: TGTGCCAGCTCCCCAACACTAGCGGGAGGGGCTGAGCAGTTCTTC.

The chain carries TRBV9 and TRBJ1-5; TRBD1 matches 9 bases. V shed 3 bases and J 6 bases; nucleotides not matched to a gene: 4. The germline V gene has CDR1 SGDLS and CDR2 YYNGEE. The CDR3 is 14 amino acids. CDR3 amino acids: CASSGGGQGQPQHF. The CDR3 DNA reads TGTGCCAGCAGCGGGGGGGGACAGGGTCAGCCCCAGCATTTT.

The genes are TRBV28 and TRBJ2-1; 8 positions match TRBD2. Trimming cost V 5 bases and J 5 bases; bases outside gene matches: 2. The CDR3 contains 13 residues. Germline values: CDR1 MDHEN, CDR2 SYDVKM. The CDR3 DNA follows: TGTGCCAGCAGTGTGGGACTAGACAATGAGCAGTTCTTC. Translation gives CASSVGLDNEQFF.

This clone was detected once. The chain combines TRBV29-1 with TRBJ2-1; the D call may be TRBD1 or TRBD2 (5 bases each). Trimming took off 6 bases at V and 3 bases at J, with 9 bases between the two ends. Per germline, CDR1 SQVTM and CDR2 ANQGSEA. This CDR3 is 12 amino acids long. Here the CDR3 DNA reads TGCAGCGTGAGGGGAGTCTACAATGAGCAGTTCTTC. Its protein is CSVRGVYNEQFF.

V and J are TRBV5-4 and TRBJ2-5; 7 bases align to TRBD1. The CDR3 is 14 amino acids. J lost 0 bases, V lost 4 bases, and 3 bases had no gene match. CDR1 and CDR2 from the germline V gene are SGHNT and YYREEE (reference sequence). CDR3 region: CASSIQGNQETQYF. DNA of the CDR3: TGTGCCAGCAGCATACAGGGGAACCAAGAGACCCAGTACTTC.

This rearrangement joins TRBV19 to TRBJ1-5; maybe TRBD1 (5 bases). Germline values: CDR1 LNHDA, CDR2 SQIVND (reference sequence). The V end lost 7 bases, the J end lost 2 bases, and 6 bases lay between the germline ends. This CDR3 contains 12 residues. The CDR3 DNA is TGTGCCAGTAAAGGGGGCAATCAGCCCCAGCATTTT. Protein sequence: CASKGGNQPQHF.

This chain connects TRBV1 to TRBJ1-5; TRBD1 is the table's D call, not checked against the DNA. TRBV1 is a known pseudogene. The CDR3 length is 17 residues. The CDR3 DNA reads TGCACCAGCAGCCAACCAAGAAGACAGGGGGCGAATCAGCCCCAGCATTTT. Amino acid sequence: CTSSQPRRQGANQPQHF.

J is TRBJ1-1 and V is TRBV5-5, with D possibly being TRBD1 (5 bases). The CDR3 covers 15 residues. Germline assignment: CDR1 SGHKS and CDR2 YYEKEE (reference sequence). Between the trimmed V and J ends, which lost 1 base and 0 bases, there was a span of 10 bases. The CDR3, as DNA: TGTGCCAGCAGCTTGCCCCCAGGGCTGAACACTGAAGCTTTCTTT. It specifies CASSLPPGLNTEAFF.

The chain has TRBV27 and TRBJ2-3; 12 nucleotides line up with TRBD2. Germline V gives CDR1 MNHEY, CDR2 SMNVEV (reference sequence). This CDR3 has 18 amino acids. Germline trimming cut 4 bases from V and 2 bases from J; bases unmatched to any gene: 10. CDR3 nucleotides: TGTGCCAGCAGTTCGCCCCGGGGACTAGCGGGTTACACAGATACGCAGTATTTT. It translates to CASSSPRGLAGYTDTQYF.

This clone was seen a handful of times. The CDR3 loop is CASRLGQGGNQPQHF. The DNA for the CDR3 is TGTGCCAGCAGGCTGGGACAGGGGGGCAATCAGCCCCAGCATTTT. V is TRBV2 and J is TRBJ1-5, with 11 bases fitting TRBD1. The CDR3 is made up of 15 amino acids. Germline V CDR1 and CDR2: SNHLY, FYNNEI. Losses at the gene ends were 6 bases for V and 2 bases for J; bases not matched to a gene: 3. Filled out from reference TRBV2 and TRBJ1-5, the complete variable domain reads EPEVTQTPSHQVTQMGQEVILRCVPISNHLYFYWYRQILGQKVEFLVSFYNNEISEKSEIFDDQFSVERPDGSNFTLKIRSTKLEDSAMYFCASRLGQGGNQPQHFGDGTRLSIL.

V usage is TRBV11-1 and J usage is TRBJ2-7, with D possibly being TRBD2 (5 bases). CDR1 and CDR2 (germline): SGHAT, FQDESV (reference sequence). The CDR3 is made up of 13 amino acids. V lost 2 bases to trimming and J lost 3 bases, with 8 bases between them. This CDR3 reads CASSLWESYEQYF. CDR3 coding DNA: TGTGCCAGCAGCTTATGGGAGAGCTACGAGCAGTACTTC.

The rearrangement uses TRBV5-1 and TRBJ2-1; 8 bases match TRBD1. Germline trimming cut 4 bases from V and 3 bases from J; bases unmatched to any gene: 6. CDR1 SGHRS and CDR2 YFSETQ come from the germline V gene. This CDR3 spans 15 amino acids. DNA for the CDR3: TGCGCCAGCAGCCTCAGGGGGCGCGACTACAATGAGCAGTTCTTC. Translation: CASSLRGRDYNEQFF.

A single count supports this clone. This chain connects TRBV6-1 to TRBJ1-5; D not resolved. The ends were cut back, 2 bases at V and 9 bases at J, with 11 bases in the middle. Germline lookup yields CDR1 MNHNS and CDR2 SASEGT. The CDR3 spans 13 residues. DNA for the CDR3: TGTGCCAGCAGTGAACCCCTGGAAGTGCCCCAGCATTTT. It codes for CASSEPLEVPQHF.

The rearrangement links TRBV10-3 to TRBJ2-2; D gene uncertain. The germline CDR1 and CDR2 sequences are ENHRY and SYGVKD. The CDR3 loop spans 14 amino acids. Trimming removed 4 bases at V and 2 bases at J, with 8 bases between. The DNA for the CDR3 is TGTGCCATCAGTGTGGGCGCAAACACCGGGGAGCTGTTTTTT. It encodes CAISVGANTGELFF.

This clone was seen a handful of times. The V call is TRBV6-4, the J call TRBJ1-1, with D unclear. The V gene's germline CDR1 is MRHNA and CDR2 SNTAGT. This CDR3 spans 13 amino acids. The ends were cut back, 4 bases at V and 1 base at J, with 7 bases in the middle. CDR3: CASSGNWNTEAFF. CDR3 coding DNA: TGTGCCAGCAGTGGTAATTGGAACACTGAAGCTTTCTTT.

This clone has just one count. The J gene is TRBJ2-1, the V gene TRBV5-1; 8 positions agree with TRBD1. This CDR3 region has 16 residues. Germline CDR1 reads SGHRS; CDR2 reads YFSETQ. V was pared by 0 bases and J by 4 bases, with 6 bases of the junction left unmatched. The CDR3 sequence: CASSLAFGQGYNEQFF. CDR3 bases: TGCGCCAGCAGCTTGGCCTTCGGACAGGGTTACAATGAGCAGTTCTTC.

This chain connects TRBV4-3 to TRBJ2-3; 10 nucleotides match TRBD2. This CDR3 is built from 17 residues. The germline V gene encodes CDR1 LGHNA and CDR2 YSLEER. V shed 3 bases and J 4 bases; nucleotides not matched to a gene: 10. The chain's CDR3 is CASSHEASGSGPDTQYF. CDR3 DNA: TGCGCCAGCAGCCATGAGGCTAGCGGGAGTGGGCCAGATACGCAGTATTTT.

The chain employs TRBV5-1 and TRBJ1-1, with D perhaps matching TRBD1 (5 bases). Germline CDR1 reads SGHRS; CDR2 reads YFSETQ. This CDR3 has 14 residues. V shed 4 bases and J shed 1 base, with 11 bases lying between them. The CDR3 spells CASSLDKPNTEAFF. For the CDR3, the DNA is TGCGCCAGCAGCCTGGACAAGCCGAACACTGAAGCTTTCTTT.

V is TRBV10-2 and J is TRBJ1-1; D gene unclear. Trimming left V 6 bases short and J 7 bases short, with 12 bases between. There are 12 residues in the CDR3. From germline, CDR1 is WSHSY and CDR2 SAAADI. The CDR3 sequence is CASRTGDDEAFF. The CDR3 nucleotides are TGCGCCAGCAGGACGGGAGATGATGAAGCTTTCTTT.

V gene TRBV6-1 combines with J gene TRBJ1-2; D is uncertain. The CDR3 sequence is 15 residues long. Trimming took off 3 bases at V and 7 bases at J, with 18 bases between the two ends. Germline loops: CDR1 MNHNS, CDR2 SASEGT. The CDR3 sequence: CASSDLNQVVTGYTF. The CDR3 DNA sequence: TGTGCCAGCAGTGACCTCAACCAGGTGGTCACTGGCTACACCTTC.

This clone has a handful of counts. The V gene is TRBV9, the J gene TRBJ2-6; D may be TRBD2 (6 bases). The CDR3 length is 14 residues. V gave up 4 bases and J gave up 3 bases, with 8 bases separating them. Germline values: CDR1 SGDLS, CDR2 YYNGEE. The CDR3: CASSPGLGANVLTF. CDR3 bases: TGTGCCAGCAGCCCGGGACTTGGGGCCAACGTCCTGACTTTC.

The genes are TRBV7-9 and TRBJ1-4, with 9 bases fitting TRBD1. V lost 6 bases to trimming and J lost 6 bases; unmatched junction nucleotides: 5. CDR1 is SEHNR, CDR2 FQNEAQ, per germline (reference sequence). This CDR3 comprises 14 residues. The CDR3: CASRSDRGDEKLFF. The CDR3 DNA follows: TGTGCCAGCAGATCGGACAGGGGAGATGAAAAACTGTTTTTT.

The chain uses TRBV7-2 and TRBJ2-7; D is ambiguous. Between the trimmed V and J ends, which lost 1 base and 6 bases, there was a span of 10 bases. This CDR3 has 13 amino acids. CDR1 SGHTA and CDR2 FQGNSA come from the germline V gene. This CDR3 reads CASSLDRSVEQYF. The CDR3 region has the DNA TGTGCCAGCAGCTTAGATCGGTCAGTCGAGCAGTACTTC.